Listed below are T cell receptor beta chains from one sample, sequenced in a study of CD8 T cells in ankylosing spondylitis. TCRdb processed the 5' RACE reads anew with MiXCR; each CDR3 protein has one entry. Of about 220,000 distinct CDR3 sequences listed, approximately 7.3% were seen once; the top ten hold 14%. Sequencing was done on a sample of blood, either unsorted or a sorted T cell fraction (not recorded which). Receptor source: a male donor with ankylosing spondylitis. The CDR3 runs from the conserved cysteine through the conserved F or W. A D gene is named only where the DNA matches it firmly. Clone size is not always given. Where it is, it says once, few, many or a class for expanded clones.

NA | TRBJ2-1 | TRBD1 | TRBV20-1 | TGCAGTGCTAGGGGAGACAGGGGACAGTACAATGAGCAGTTCTTC | CSARGDRGQYNEQFF
many | TRBJ2-3 | NA | TRBV4-3 | TGCGCCAGCAGCCAAGATCGGGCAGGACTTAGCACAGATACGCAGTATTTT | CASSQDRAGLSTDTQYF
NA | TRBJ1-4 | TRBD1 | TRBV7-9 | TGTGCCAGCAGCCCGACAGGGATTCCGGAAAAACTGTTTTTT | CASSPTGIPEKLFF
few | TRBJ2-7 | TRBD2 | TRBV5-5 | TGTGCCAGCAGCTTGTGGACTAGCAGATCCTACGAGCAGTACTTC | CASSLWTSRSYEQYF
many | TRBJ1-6 | NA | TRBV4-3 | TGCGCCAGCAGCCAAGGATTAGTGACTCTCCCTAATTCACCCCTCCACTTT | CASSQGLVTLPNSPLHF
few | TRBJ1-2 | NA | TRBV25-1 | TGTGCCAGCAGTGAGGGACCCACAGGGCGTGGTGGCTACACCTTC | CASSEGPTGRGGYTF
NA | TRBJ2-7 | NA | TRBV7-9 | TGTGCCAGCAGCTTAGAGCCCCAGGGTTGGTTCTACGAGCAGTACTTC | CASSLEPQGWFYEQYF
many | TRBJ2-1 | NA | TRBV24-1 | TGTGCCACCAGTGGAGGGGAGTCCTACAATGAGCAGTTCTTC | CATSGGESYNEQFF
few | TRBJ2-5 | NA | TRBV6-1 | TGTGCCAGCAGATCCCCTAACAGGGCTCAAGAGACCCAGTACTTC | CASRSPNRAQETQYF
NA | TRBJ1-2 | TRBD1 | TRBV4-3 | TGCGCCAGCAGCCTCCGGGACAGGGGGCGCGTAAACTATGGCTACACCTTC | CASSLRDRGRVNYGYTF
NA | TRBJ2-1 | TRBD2 | TRBV7-6 | TGTGCCAGCAGCTTAGGGGCTAGCGGGGGCTACAATGAGCAGTTCTTC | CASSLGASGGYNEQFF
few | TRBJ2-1 | NA | TRBV4-1 | TGCGCCAGCAGCCAAGATAGGGGTAGCGGCTTCTCCTACAATGAGCAGTTCTTC | CASSQDRGSGFSYNEQFF
NA | TRBJ2-3 | NA | TRBV7-9 | TGTGCCAGCAGCTTCTGGTCTAGTACGCAGTATTTT | CASSFWSSTQYF
few | TRBJ2-7 | NA | TRBV20-1 | TGCAGTGCTAGCGAACAGAGTATTACCTACGAGCAGTACTTC | CSASEQSITYEQYF
many | TRBJ2-7 | TRBD2 | TRBV4-1 | TGCGCCAGCAGTTCCACTAGCGGGAGAAGCGAGCAGTACTTC | CASSSTSGRSEQYF
many | TRBJ2-7 | TRBD1 | TRBV27 | TGTGCCAGCAGTTCCCCAGGGGGCATCTCATACGAGCAGTACTTC | CASSSPGGISYEQYF
NA | TRBJ2-7 | TRBD1 | TRBV24-1 | TGTGCCACCAGATCCAGGACAGGTTACGAGCAGTACTTC | CATRSRTGYEQYF
NA | TRBJ2-1 | TRBD2 | TRBV10-3 | TGTGCCATCAGTGAGCCCCTGGAGCGGGAGGGCCCCCGTGAGCAGTTCTTC | CAISEPLEREGPREQFF
NA | TRBJ1-2 | NA | TRBV6-5 | TGTGCCAGTTGGTCGGGTGGCTACACCTTC | CASWSGGYTF
NA | TRBJ2-3 | TRBD2 | TRBV24-1 | TGTGCCACCAGTGATTTCGGGACTAGCGACTATCATAGCACAGATACGCAGTATTTT | CATSDFGTSDYHSTDTQYF
few | TRBJ2-7 | TRBD1 | TRBV9 | TGTGCCAGCAGCGCCGCCGGACAGGGTTCCTACGAGCAGTACTTC | CASSAAGQGSYEQYF
many | TRBJ2-5 | NA | TRBV15 | TGTGCCACCAGCAGCGTCGGAGTTGGCGAGACCCAGTACTTC | CATSSVGVGETQYF
many | TRBJ2-7 | TRBD1 | TRBV4-3 | TGCGCCAGCAGCCAAGGCACAGGGGAGAGCTCCTACGAGCAGTACTTC | CASSQGTGESSYEQYF
many | TRBJ2-1 | TRBD2 | TRBV5-5 | TGTGCCAGCATCCTTAGCGGGAGGGGCAATGAGCAGTTCTTC | CASILSGRGNEQFF
many | TRBJ1-2 | NA | TRBV7-9 | TGTGCCAGCAGCCCTCGTCCAATCCCTGACTATGGCTACACCTTC | CASSPRPIPDYGYTF
many | TRBJ2-5 | TRBD2 | TRBV11-1 | TGTGCCAGCAGCCCCCCTCTAGCGGGTGGAGGAGAGACCCAGTACTTC | CASSPPLAGGGETQYF
many | TRBJ2-2 | NA | TRBV9 | TGTGCCAGCAGCCCTCCTTACACCGGGGAGCTGTTTTTT | CASSPPYTGELFF
many | TRBJ2-3 | TRBD2 | TRBV27 | TGTGCCAGCAGTTTATCACCGGGAGGGAGGGTAGATACGCAGTATTTT | CASSLSPGGRVDTQYF
many | TRBJ2-7 | NA | TRBV20-1 | TGCAGTGCTAGAGTAGACCCCGAGCAGTACTTC | CSARVDPEQYF
many | TRBJ2-7 | NA | TRBV5-1 | TGCGCCAGCTTTGGAGCGGACCCTTCCTACGAGCAGTACTTC | CASFGADPSYEQYF
NA | TRBJ2-7 | NA | TRBV7-2 | TGTGCCAGCAGCTTAACGACAGACTCCTACGAGCAGTACTTC | CASSLTTDSYEQYF
many | TRBJ2-1 | TRBD2 | TRBV7-8 | TGTGCCAGCAGCCTAAGGACTAGCGGGATATACAATGAGCAGTTCTTC | CASSLRTSGIYNEQFF
many | TRBJ2-3 | NA | TRBV4-2 | TGTGCCAGCAGCCAATGGGATACGCAGTATTTT | CASSQWDTQYF